The rows below give T cell receptor beta chains drawn from one sample of a study of STAT3 mutations in large granular lymphocyte leukemia. The repertoire was sequenced with immunoSEQ multiplex PCR; TCRdb's copy has only in-frame clones and lacks some. The table has about 15,000 clones, roughly 81% seen once; the top ten hold 8.5% to 10%. The sequencing input was peripheral blood mononuclear cells. The receptor source for this set is a man between 50 and 59 years old with T-cell large granular lymphocyte leukemia. Some clones in this sample may be carry-over from other donors' samples. The CDR3 runs from the conserved cysteine through the conserved F or W. A D gene is named only where the DNA matches it firmly. Size is stated for part of the rows, as once, few or many counts, or as a class when the clone is expanded.

- - TRBJ2-1 TRBV7-9 TGTGCCAGCAGCTTAGAGGCCAATGAGCAGTTCTTC CASSLEANEQFF
- - TRBJ2-7 TRBV28 TGTGCCAGCAGCTTCCTGGGGCCTGAGTACGAGCAGTACTTC CASSFLGPEYEQYF
TRBD2 - TRBJ2-3 TRBV9 TGTGCCAGCAGCGCCGCGCCCCTAGCGGGAGGGGGTGATACGCAGTATTTT CASSAAPLAGGGDTQYF
- - TRBJ1-6 TRBV18 TGTGCCAGCTCACTCAGGGACTCACCCCTCCACTTT CASSLRDSPLHF
- - TRBJ2-7 TRBV13 TGTGCCAGCAGCTTAGAGGGGGGCTCCTACGAGCAGTACTTC CASSLEGGSYEQYF
- - TRBJ2-7 TRBV15 TGTGCCACCAGCTTAGCGGACCGAGGGAACGAGCAGTACTTC CATSLADRGNEQYF
TRBD1 - TRBJ2-7 TRBV10-3 TGTGCCATCAGCCTCAATATTCCGGGACAGGGGGCGGCGGGCGAGCAGTACTTC CAISLNIPGQGAAGEQYF
- - TRBJ1-6 TRBV5-5 TGTGCCAGCAGCTTGGCCGGGGGCGATAATTCACCCCTCCACTTT CASSLAGGDNSPLHF
- - TRBJ1-1 TRBV5-8 TGTGCCAGCGTGACTGGGTCGAGGACTGAAGCTTTCTTT CASVTGSRTEAFF
- - TRBJ2-3 TRBV7-9 TGTGCCAGCAGCACCCTGACAGGGAGGAGGGCAGACACGCAGTATTTT CASSTLTGRRADTQYF
- - TRBJ2-5 TRBV27 TGTGCCAGCGGGGGGTGGAAGACAGAGACCCAGTACTTC CASGGWKTETQYF
TRBD1 - TRBJ1-1 TRBV4-3 TGCGCCAGCAGCCAAGGACAGGGTTTGAACACTGAAGCTTTCTTT CASSQGQGLNTEAFF
- few TRBJ1-6 TRBV9 TGTGCCAGCAGCGTAGTAACAGAACCTAATTCACCCCTCCACTTT CASSVVTEPNSPLHF
- - TRBJ2-3 TRBV4-1 TGCGCCAGCAGCCAAGATGATAGCAGAGATACGCAGTATTTT CASSQDDSRDTQYF
- - TRBJ2-7 TRBV6-1 TGTGCCAGCAGTTTAGACAGCTACGAGCAGTACTTC CASSLDSYEQYF
- - TRBJ2-2 TRBV6-5 TGTGCCAGCAGTTACTCACGGGGAAAGGGTACCGGGGAGCTGTTTTTT CASSYSRGKGTGELFF
- - TRBJ2-3 TRBV6-1 TGTGCCAGCAGTGAACGGGATAGGAAATCAGATACGCAGTATTTT CASSERDRKSDTQYF
- - TRBJ1-1 TRBV19 TGTGCCAGTAGCCTAAGGACGGCGGGGTACACTGAAGCTTTCTTT CASSLRTAGYTEAFF
- - TRBJ1-4 TRBV6-1 TGTGCCAGCAGTGAAGCTGGGGGCGGGGGTCATGAAAAACTGTTTTTT CASSEAGGGGHEKLFF
- - TRBJ1-2 TRBV29-1 TGCAGCGTTGAAGATAAGGGATATAGTGGCTACACCTTC CSVEDKGYSGYTF
- - TRBJ1-2 TRBV5-4 TGTGCCAGCAGCCAAGGGGCCCTAACGACCTTC CASSQGALTTF
- - TRBJ1-1 TRBV5-1 TGCGCCAGCAGGGGGGAGACGAACACTGAAGCTTTCTTT CASRGETNTEAFF
- - TRBJ1-1 TRBV6-1 TGTGCCAGCAGTCCTCTTCTCCGGGACTCTGAAGCTTTCTTT CASSPLLRDSEAFF
TRBD1 few TRBJ1-2 TRBV6-1 TGTGCCAGCAGACGACCGACAGGGCGCTATGGCTACACCTTC CASRRPTGRYGYTF
TRBD1 - TRBJ2-4 TRBV9 TGTGCCAGCAGCGTAGGGACAGGGATAGCCAAAAACATTCAGTACTTC CASSVGTGIAKNIQYF
- - TRBJ1-5 TRBV2 TGTGCCAGCAGTAAAACCGAGAGTCAGCCCCAGCATTTT CASSKTESQPQHF
TRBD1 few TRBJ2-1 TRBV7-2 TGTGCCAGCAGCCTCGTCGGGACAGGGGGCTCCAATGAGCAGTTCTTC CASSLVGTGGSNEQFF
- - TRBJ2-3 TRBV20-1 TGCAGTGCTCCTATGTTAGATACGCAGTATTTT CSAPMLDTQYF
TRBD2 - TRBJ2-1 TRBV11-2 TGTGCCAGCAGCTTGGGCGGGAGGAATAATGAGCAGTTCTTC CASSLGGRNNEQFF
TRBD2 - TRBJ2-7 TRBV7-9 TGTGCCAGCAGCTCCCGGGGGGGATCCTACGAGCAGTACTTC CASSSRGGSYEQYF
- - TRBJ1-4 TRBV2 TGTGCCAGCATACCACAGGGATTGAGCGAAAAACTGTTTTTT CASIPQGLSEKLFF
- - TRBJ2-4 TRBV28 TGTGCCAGCCGGAGGGGCAAGGGCTTGGGAAACATTCAGTACTTC CASRRGKGLGNIQYF
- - TRBJ1-2 TRBV6-1 TGTGCCAGCAGTGAAGGTACGGCGGACGGCTACACCTTC CASSEGTADGYTF
TRBD2 - TRBJ2-5 TRBV9 TGTGCCAGCAGCGTAGGGGTTGGAGCGGGGGGGCGCGAGACCCAGTACTTC CASSVGVGAGGRETQYF
TRBD1 - TRBJ1-2 TRBV30 TGTGCCTGGAGCCCAAATACAGGGGTTGATGGCTACACCTTC CAWSPNTGVDGYTF
- few TRBJ2-7 TRBV6-1 TGTGCCAGCAGTGGAGCGGGACAGACCTACGAGCAGTACTTC CASSGAGQTYEQYF
- - TRBJ2-2 TRBV11-2 TGTGCCAGCAGCTTAGCCGGGTACACCGGGGAGCTGTTTTTT CASSLAGYTGELFF
- - TRBJ1-1 TRBV9 TGTGCCAGCAGCTCGACGGGGCTCATGAACACTGAAGCTTTCTTT CASSSTGLMNTEAFF
- - TRBJ1-4 TRBV5-6 TGTGCCAGCAGCTCGGTTTTTATAGACCCTGTGGAGAAAAAACTGTTTTTT CASSSVFIDPVEKKLFF
- once TRBJ2-3 TRBV28 TGTGCCAGCAGTTCCGACTCCTTTACGCAGTATTTT CASSSDSFTQYF
- - TRBJ2-3 TRBV5-1 TGCGCCAGCAGCTTTGCTTGGGATCTGGGCACAGATACGCAGTATTTT CASSFAWDLGTDTQYF
TRBD1 - TRBJ2-7 TRBV5-5 TGTGCCAGCAGCTTGGGGCAGGGGGCGAGCAACGAGCAGTACTTC CASSLGQGASNEQYF
- - TRBJ2-3 TRBV30 TGTGCCTGGAGCCATTTAGCTATCCCTGTTGCAGATACGCAGTATTTT CAWSHLAIPVADTQYF
- - TRBJ1-1 TRBV30 TGTGCCTGGAGGCTCAGCTCGAACGGTGAAGCTTTCTTT CAWRLSSNGEAFF
TRBD2 - TRBJ2-5 TRBV27 TGTGCCAGCAGTAGCGGGACTAGCGGGACCCAAGAGACCCAGTACTTC CASSSGTSGTQETQYF
TRBD1 - TRBJ1-5 TRBV7-9 TGTGCCAGCAGCTCTGACAGGGGGCGAAATCAGCCCCAGCATTTT CASSSDRGRNQPQHF
- - TRBJ2-3 TRBV7-6 TGTGCCAGCAGCGGGGGGGGCGAGGAGGCAGATACGCAGTATTTT CASSGGGEEADTQYF
TRBD1 - TRBJ1-5 TRBV10-3 TGTGCCATCAGTGAGTCGACAGGGTTAAATCAGCCCCAGCATTTT CAISESTGLNQPQHF
- - TRBJ2-7 TRBV7-2 TGTGCCAGCAGCGCCACCTACGAGCAGTACTTC CASSATYEQYF
- - TRBJ2-1 TRBV25-1 TGTGCCAGCAGTATAGGGCGGTACAATGAGCAGTTCTTC CASSIGRYNEQFF
- once TRBJ2-7 TRBV18 TGTGCCAGCTCACCCAGCCCCTACGAGCAGTACTTC CASSPSPYEQYF